This T cell receptor (beta chain) was identified during a study of blood T cell repertoires in COVID-19. Study as a whole: Sources were T cells, B-cell-depleted T cells, or PBMCs; the material itself was cDNA or gDNA.

Per the study methods: Using reference gene primer amplification, nucleated cell counts were estimated. The method was immunoSEQ multiplex PCR; TCRdb's version includes in-frame clones alone and lacks a portion of them. The V and J calls and clone size come from that table; D and trimming were worked out from the DNA. This table holds 70,000 or so clones, under 90% found once. Trimming at V came to 0 bases and at J to 12 bases, leaving 4 bases not matched to a gene. The CDR3 contains 12 residues. Germline V CDR1 and CDR2: SGHRS, YFSETQ. This chain connects TRBV5-1 to TRBJ1-1, with TRBD1 identical over 8 bases. Sequenced sample: peripheral blood. The sequence came from a man in his 70s with active or convalescent COVID-19. The CDR3 DNA is TGCGCCAGCAGCTTGGACAGGGGGAATACTTTCTTT. Translated: CASSLDRGNTFF.